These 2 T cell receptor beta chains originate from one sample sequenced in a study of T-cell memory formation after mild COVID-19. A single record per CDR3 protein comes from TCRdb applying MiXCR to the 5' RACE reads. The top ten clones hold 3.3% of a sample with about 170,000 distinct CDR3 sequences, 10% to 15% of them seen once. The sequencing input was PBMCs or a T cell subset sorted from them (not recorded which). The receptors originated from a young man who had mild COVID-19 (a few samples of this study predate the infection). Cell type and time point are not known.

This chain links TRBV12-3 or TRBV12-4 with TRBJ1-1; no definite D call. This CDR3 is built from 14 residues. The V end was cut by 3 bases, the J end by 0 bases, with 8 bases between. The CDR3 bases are TGTGCCAGCAGTTTGGAGGTGATGAACACTGAAGCTTTCTTT. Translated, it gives CASSLEVMNTEAFF.

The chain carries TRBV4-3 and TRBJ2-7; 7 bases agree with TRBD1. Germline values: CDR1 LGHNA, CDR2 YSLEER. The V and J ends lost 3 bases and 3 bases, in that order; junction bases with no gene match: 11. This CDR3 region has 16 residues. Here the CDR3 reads CASSHRDSWGFYEQYV. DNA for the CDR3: TGCGCCAGCAGCCACCGGGACAGTTGGGGTTTCTACGAGCAGTACGTC.